What follows describes a single TCR beta chain. Its binding antigen is unknown. No per-base quality is available; no much larger clone lies one base away. The CDR3 spans 14 residues, from the cysteine through the phenylalanine. Just the 42-base CDR3 DNA is kept, in frame starting at base 1. CDR1 and CDR2 are drawn from the germline V gene: SQVTM, ANQGSEA. The germline V end is reduced by 5 bases and the J end by 1 base; junction bases left unmatched: 6. The collaborating institutions used their own protocols to collect whole blood in K2EDTA tubes. Collaborator samples were shipped for TCRbeta analysis as frozen whole blood, isolated PBMCs, or DNA extracted from either sample type. These data originate in a study of blood T cell repertoires in COVID-19 (dated by TCRdb to the early 2020s). Study-wide context: Samples from collaborators originated in the United States, Italy and Spain and spanned both the acute and convalescent phases of COVID-19. The material from the prospective study consisted of cDNA or gDNA derived from T cells, B-cell-depleted T cells, or PBMCs. The dataset comprised deeply sampled blood TCRbeta repertoires from subjects exposed to, actively infected with, or recovered from COVID-19. A freely available public database, intended as a resource for researchers studying the immune response to SARS-CoV-2, is where the repertoires were released. The samples were drawn from two sources: the first 160 participants of the ongoing ImmuneRACE study, and 950 to 1,500 subjects contributed by 6 global collaborators. The sample metadata nearly always contained a de-identified subject ID, COVID-19 status, age in years and sex. Where available, HLA class I and class II types were taken from metadata supplied by the sample provider and were not determined by assay-based typing.

Results the study describes overall, beyond this receptor: Clinical and demographic metadata were provided uncurated, with the amount varying by source and participant.

TCRbeta CDR3 regions were amplified from genomic DNA using the immunoSEQ Assay, a bias-controlled multiplex PCR. The paper's data handling went like this. The number of nucleated cells in each sample was estimated by amplification of reference gene primers within the assay. To quantify the absolute abundance of each unique TCRbeta CDR3 rearrangement, sequence reads were collapsed and filtered. For each sample, productive Simpson clonality was calculated as the square root of Simpson's diversity index across productive rearrangements. TCRdb took this table from immuneACCESS and kept in-frame rearrangements with V and J called. Such tables lack part of the clones; where checked against another copy, unresolved V genes explain under half of the gap, and the rest is unexplained. V and J calls and clone size are those listed in that table; D and trimming were worked out from the DNA. Recorded for this sample are around 700,000 clones; about 87% of them occurred a single time. The ten largest clonotypes hold 0.2% to 0.3% of the sample.

The V and J genes are TRBV29-1 and TRBJ2-7, and TRBD2 aligns with 9 junction nucleotides. The specimen sequenced was peripheral blood. The sequence derives from a woman aged 18-30 years with acute or convalescent COVID-19. The nucleotide sequence is given as TGCAGCGTTCCCAGCGGGGGGACTTCCTACGAGCAGTACTTC. It encodes CSVPSGGTSYEQYF.